The clone carrying this T cell receptor beta chain was counted between two and nine times. The source of the sample is a study of blood T cell repertoires in COVID-19. Study-level background: Specimens from acute and convalescent COVID-19 originated in the United States, Italy and Spain. PBMCs, B-cell-depleted T cells, or T cells provided the cDNA or gDNA that made up the material.

Germline V CDR1 and CDR2: SGHRS, YFSETQ. This CDR3 is 16 amino acids long. V was shortened by 0 bases and J by 2 bases, with 15 bases between the two germline ends. Authors' analysis steps: Estimation of nucleated cell counts was performed using reference gene primer amplification. The method was immunoSEQ multiplex PCR; TCRdb's version includes in-frame clones alone and lacks a portion of them. V and J calls and clone size are as listed in that table; D and trimming were resolved from the DNA. The sample includes more than 65,000 clones, roughly 87% seen only once; the top ten take roughly 13%. The sample taken for sequencing was peripheral blood. The chain links TRBV5-1 to TRBJ2-7; D remains unclear. The source of this sequence is a woman aged 80 or over with acute or convalescent COVID-19. The CDR3 sequence: CASSLGWPSAAYEQYF. The DNA for the CDR3 is TGCGCCAGCAGCTTGGGGTGGCCCTCCGCAGCCTACGAGCAGTACTTC.